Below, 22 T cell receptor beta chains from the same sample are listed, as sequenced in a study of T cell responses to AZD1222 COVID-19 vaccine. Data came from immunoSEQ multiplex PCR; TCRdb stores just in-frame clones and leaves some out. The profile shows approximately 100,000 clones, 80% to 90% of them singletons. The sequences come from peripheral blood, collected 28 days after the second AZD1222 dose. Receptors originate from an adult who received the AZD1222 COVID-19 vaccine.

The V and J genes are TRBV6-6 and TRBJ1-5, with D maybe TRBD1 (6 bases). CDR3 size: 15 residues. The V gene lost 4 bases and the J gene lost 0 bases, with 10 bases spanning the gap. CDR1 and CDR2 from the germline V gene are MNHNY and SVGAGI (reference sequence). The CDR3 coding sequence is TGTGCCAGCAGTTTTACAGGGCTTAGCAATCAGCCCCAGCATTTT. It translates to CASSFTGLSNQPQHF.

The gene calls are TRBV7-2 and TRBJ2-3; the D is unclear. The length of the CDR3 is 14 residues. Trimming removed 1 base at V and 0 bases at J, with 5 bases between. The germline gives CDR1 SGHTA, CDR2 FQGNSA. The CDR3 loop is CASSLVVSTDTQYF. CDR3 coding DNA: TGTGCCAGCAGCTTAGTGGTTAGCACAGATACGCAGTATTTT. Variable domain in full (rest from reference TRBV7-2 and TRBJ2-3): GAGVSQSPSNKVTEKGKDVELRCDPISGHTALYWYRQSLGQGLEFLIYFQGNSAPDKSGLPSDRFSAERTGGSVSTLTIQRTQQEDSAVYLCASSLVVSTDTQYFGPGTRLTVL.

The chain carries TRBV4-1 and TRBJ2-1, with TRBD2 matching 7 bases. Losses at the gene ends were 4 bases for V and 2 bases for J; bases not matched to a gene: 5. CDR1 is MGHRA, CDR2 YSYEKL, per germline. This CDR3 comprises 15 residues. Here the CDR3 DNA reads TGCGCCAGCAGCCCCGGACTAGTCGCCTACAATGAGCAGTTCTTC. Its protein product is CASSPGLVAYNEQFF.

CDR3 DNA sequence: TGTGCTGGGGTAGCTGGGGCCAACGTCCTGACTTTC. It translates to CAGVAGANVLTF. The chain joins TRBV18 to TRBJ2-6, with D uncertain. The CDR3 extends over 12 amino acids. CDR1 is KGHSH and CDR2 is LQKENI in the germline V gene.

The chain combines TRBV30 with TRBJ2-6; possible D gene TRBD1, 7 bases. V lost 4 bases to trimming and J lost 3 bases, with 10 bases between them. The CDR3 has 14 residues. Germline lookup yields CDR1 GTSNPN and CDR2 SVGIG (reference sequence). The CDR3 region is CAWNQGGGANVLTF. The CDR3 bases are TGTGCCTGGAATCAGGGGGGTGGGGCCAACGTCCTGACTTTC.

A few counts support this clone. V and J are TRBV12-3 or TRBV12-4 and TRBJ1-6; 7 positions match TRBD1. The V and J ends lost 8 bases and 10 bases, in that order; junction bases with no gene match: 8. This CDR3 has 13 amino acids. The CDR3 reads CASSGQAGSPLHF. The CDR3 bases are TGTGCCAGCTCTGGACAGGCCGGCTCACCCCTCCACTTT.

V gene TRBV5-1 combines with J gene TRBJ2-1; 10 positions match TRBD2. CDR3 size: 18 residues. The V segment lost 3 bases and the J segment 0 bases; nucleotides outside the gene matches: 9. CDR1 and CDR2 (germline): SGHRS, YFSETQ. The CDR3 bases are TGCGCCAGCAGCTGGCCCCTAGCGGGAGCGGGCTCCTACAATGAGCAGTTCTTC. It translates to CASSWPLAGAGSYNEQFF.

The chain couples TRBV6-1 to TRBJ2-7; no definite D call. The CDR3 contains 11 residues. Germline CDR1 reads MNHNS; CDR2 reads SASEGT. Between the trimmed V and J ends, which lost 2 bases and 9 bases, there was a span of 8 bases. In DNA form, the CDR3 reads TGTGCCAGCAGTGAAAACAGAGGGCAGTACTTC. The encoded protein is CASSENRGQYF.

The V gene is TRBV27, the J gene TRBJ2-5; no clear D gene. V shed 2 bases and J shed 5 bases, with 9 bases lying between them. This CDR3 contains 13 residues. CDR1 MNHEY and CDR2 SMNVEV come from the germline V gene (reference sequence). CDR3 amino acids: CASSLGRLETQYF. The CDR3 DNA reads TGTGCCAGCAGTTTAGGGCGGTTGGAGACCCAGTACTTC.

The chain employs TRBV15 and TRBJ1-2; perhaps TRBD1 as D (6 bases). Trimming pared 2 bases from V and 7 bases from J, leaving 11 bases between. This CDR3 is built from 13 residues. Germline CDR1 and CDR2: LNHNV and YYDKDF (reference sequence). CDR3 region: CATSRNTGLGYTF. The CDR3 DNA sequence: TGTGCCACCAGCAGAAATACAGGGCTTGGCTACACCTTC. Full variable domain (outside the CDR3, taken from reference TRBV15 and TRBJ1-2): DAMVIQNPRYQVTQFGKPVTLSCSQTLNHNVMYWYQQKSSQAPKLLFHYYDKDFNNEADTPDNFQSRRPNTSFCFLDIRSPGLGDTAMYLCATSRNTGLGYTFGSGTRLTVV.

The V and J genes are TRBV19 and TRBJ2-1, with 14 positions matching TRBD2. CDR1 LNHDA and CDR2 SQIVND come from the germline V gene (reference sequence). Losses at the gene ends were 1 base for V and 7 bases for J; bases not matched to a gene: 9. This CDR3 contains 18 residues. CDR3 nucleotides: TGTGCCAGTAGTATAGTGGGACTAGCGGGGGCGCCAGGTAATGAGCAGTTCTTC. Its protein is CASSIVGLAGAPGNEQFF.

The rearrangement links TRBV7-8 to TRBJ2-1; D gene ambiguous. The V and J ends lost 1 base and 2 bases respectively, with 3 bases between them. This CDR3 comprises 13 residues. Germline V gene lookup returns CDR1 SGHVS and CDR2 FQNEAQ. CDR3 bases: TGTGCCAGCAGCTTAGGAGCCTACAATGAGCAGTTCTTC. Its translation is CASSLGAYNEQFF.

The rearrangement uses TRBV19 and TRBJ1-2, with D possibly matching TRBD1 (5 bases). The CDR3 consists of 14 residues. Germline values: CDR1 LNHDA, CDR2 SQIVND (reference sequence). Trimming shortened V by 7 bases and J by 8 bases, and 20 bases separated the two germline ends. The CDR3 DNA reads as TGTGCCAGTATTCCCAACTCCCGTGAGGGGGGCTACACCTTC. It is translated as CASIPNSREGGYTF.

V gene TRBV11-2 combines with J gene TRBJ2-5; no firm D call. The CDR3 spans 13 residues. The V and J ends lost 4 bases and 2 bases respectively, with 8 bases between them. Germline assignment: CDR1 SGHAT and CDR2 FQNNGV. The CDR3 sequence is CASSSTNQETQYF. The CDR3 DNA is TGTGCCAGCAGCTCCACTAATCAAGAGACCCAGTACTTC. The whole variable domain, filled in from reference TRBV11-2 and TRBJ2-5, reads EAGVAQSPRYKIIEKRQSVAFWCNPISGHATLYWYQQILGQGPKLLIQFQNNGVVDDSQLPKDRFSAERLKGVDSTLKIQPAKLEDSAVYLCASSSTNQETQYFGPGTRLLVL.

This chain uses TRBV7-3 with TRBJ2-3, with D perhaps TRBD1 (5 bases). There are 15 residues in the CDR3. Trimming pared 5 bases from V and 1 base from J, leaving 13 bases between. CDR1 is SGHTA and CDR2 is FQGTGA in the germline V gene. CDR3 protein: CASSPARAGTDTQYF. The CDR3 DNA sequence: TGTGCCAGCAGCCCCGCCAGGGCTGGCACAGATACGCAGTATTTT.

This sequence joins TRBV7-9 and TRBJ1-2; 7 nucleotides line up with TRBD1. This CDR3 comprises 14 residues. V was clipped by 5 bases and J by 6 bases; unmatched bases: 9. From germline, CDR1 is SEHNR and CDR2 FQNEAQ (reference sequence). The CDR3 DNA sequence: TGTGCCAGCAGCGCACAGGGGACGGGTGATGGCTACACCTTC. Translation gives CASSAQGTGDGYTF.

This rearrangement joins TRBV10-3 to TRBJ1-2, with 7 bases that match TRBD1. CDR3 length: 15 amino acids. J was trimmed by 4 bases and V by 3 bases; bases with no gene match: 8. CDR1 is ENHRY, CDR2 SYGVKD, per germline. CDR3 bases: TGTGCCATCAGTGATGGCAGGGCAGGGGGCTATGGCTACACCTTC. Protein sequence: CAISDGRAGGYGYTF.

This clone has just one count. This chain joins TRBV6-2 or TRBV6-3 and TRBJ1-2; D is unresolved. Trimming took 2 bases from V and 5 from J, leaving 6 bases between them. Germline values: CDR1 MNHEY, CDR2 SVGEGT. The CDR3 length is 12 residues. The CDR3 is CASSYDGYGYTF. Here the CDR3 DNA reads TGTGCCAGCAGTTACGACGGTTATGGCTACACCTTC.

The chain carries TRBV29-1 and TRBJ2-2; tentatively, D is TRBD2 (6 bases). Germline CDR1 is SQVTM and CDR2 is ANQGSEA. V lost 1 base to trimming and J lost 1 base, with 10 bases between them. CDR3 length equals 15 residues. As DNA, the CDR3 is TGCAGCGTTGAAGGTGACGGGGGGAACACCGGGGAGCTGTTTTTT. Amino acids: CSVEGDGGNTGELFF.

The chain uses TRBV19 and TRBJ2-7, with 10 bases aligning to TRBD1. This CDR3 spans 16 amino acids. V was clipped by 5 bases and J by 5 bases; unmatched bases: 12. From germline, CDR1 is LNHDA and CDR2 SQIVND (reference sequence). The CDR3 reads CASSETGGAPENEQYF. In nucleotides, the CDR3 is TGTGCCAGTAGTGAGACAGGGGGCGCCCCGGAAAACGAGCAGTACTTC.

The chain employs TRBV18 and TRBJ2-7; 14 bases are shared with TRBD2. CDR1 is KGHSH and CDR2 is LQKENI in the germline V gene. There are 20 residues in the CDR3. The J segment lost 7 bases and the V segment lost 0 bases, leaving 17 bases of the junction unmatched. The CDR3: CASSPPEGLAGAPQVGEQYF. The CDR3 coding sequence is TGTGCCAGCTCACCACCCGAGGGACTAGCGGGAGCTCCCCAGGTCGGAGAGCAGTACTTC.

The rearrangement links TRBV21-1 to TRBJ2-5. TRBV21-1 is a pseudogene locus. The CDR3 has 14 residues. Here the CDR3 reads CASSSRPRTETQYF. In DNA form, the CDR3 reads TGTGCCAGCAGCTCCCGACCCCGGACGGAGACCCAGTACTTC.